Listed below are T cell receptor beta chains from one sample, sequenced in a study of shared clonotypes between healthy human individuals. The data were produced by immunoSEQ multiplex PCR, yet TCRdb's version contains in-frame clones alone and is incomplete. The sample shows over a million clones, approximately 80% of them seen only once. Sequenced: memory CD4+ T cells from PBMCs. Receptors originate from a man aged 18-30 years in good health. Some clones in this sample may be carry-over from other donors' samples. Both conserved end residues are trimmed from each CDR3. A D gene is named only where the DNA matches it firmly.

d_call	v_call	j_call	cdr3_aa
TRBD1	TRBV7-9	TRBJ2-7	ASSLTDLGQGVREQY
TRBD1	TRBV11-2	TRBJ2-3	ASSYSTGVSTDTQY
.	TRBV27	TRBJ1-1	ASSLTLTSGDTEAF
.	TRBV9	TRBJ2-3	ASSVDGGRAEEY
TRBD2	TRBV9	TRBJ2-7	ASSPQVAGGSYEQY
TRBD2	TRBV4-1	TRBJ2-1	ASSQRDLGLAGPNEQF
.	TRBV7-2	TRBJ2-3	ATKYRREADTQY
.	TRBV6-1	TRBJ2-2	ASSPWGASGELF
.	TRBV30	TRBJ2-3	ASTGTGPTDTQY
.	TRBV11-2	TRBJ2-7	ASRNPFTGNYEQY
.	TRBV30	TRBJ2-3	AWSVQVIATDTQY